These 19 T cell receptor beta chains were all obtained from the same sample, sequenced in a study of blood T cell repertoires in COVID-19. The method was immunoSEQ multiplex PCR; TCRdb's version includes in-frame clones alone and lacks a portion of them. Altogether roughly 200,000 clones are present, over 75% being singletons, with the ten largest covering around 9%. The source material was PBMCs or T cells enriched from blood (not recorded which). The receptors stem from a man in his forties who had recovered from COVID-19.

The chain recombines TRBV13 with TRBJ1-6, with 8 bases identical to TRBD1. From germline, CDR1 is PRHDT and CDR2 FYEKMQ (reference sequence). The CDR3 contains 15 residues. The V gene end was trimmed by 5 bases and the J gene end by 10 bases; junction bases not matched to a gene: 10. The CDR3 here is CASSPGQATGSPLHF. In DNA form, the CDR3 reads TGTGCCAGCAGCCCGGGACAGGCCACGGGATCACCCCTCCACTTT.

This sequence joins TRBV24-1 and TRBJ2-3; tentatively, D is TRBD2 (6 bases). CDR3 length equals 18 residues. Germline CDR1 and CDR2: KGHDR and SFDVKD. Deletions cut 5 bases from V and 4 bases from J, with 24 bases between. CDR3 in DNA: TGTGCCACCAGTGGCCCATGGGGAGGCTCGCATGGCTCAGATACGCAGTATTTT. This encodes CATSGPWGGSHGSDTQYF.

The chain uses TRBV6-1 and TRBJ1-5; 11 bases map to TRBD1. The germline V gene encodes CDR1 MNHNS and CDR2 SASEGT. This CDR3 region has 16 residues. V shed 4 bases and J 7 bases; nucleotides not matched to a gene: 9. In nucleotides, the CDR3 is TGTGCCAGCAGTGCCGTTGGACAGGGGGCAGGACAGCCCCAGCATTTT. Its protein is CASSAVGQGAGQPQHF.

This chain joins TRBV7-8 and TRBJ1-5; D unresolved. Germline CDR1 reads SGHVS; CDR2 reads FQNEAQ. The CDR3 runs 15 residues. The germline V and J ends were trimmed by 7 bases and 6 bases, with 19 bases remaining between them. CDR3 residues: CASTQIRGSGQPQHF. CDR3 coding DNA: TGTGCCAGCACCCAGATACGGGGTTCGGGTCAGCCCCAGCATTTT.

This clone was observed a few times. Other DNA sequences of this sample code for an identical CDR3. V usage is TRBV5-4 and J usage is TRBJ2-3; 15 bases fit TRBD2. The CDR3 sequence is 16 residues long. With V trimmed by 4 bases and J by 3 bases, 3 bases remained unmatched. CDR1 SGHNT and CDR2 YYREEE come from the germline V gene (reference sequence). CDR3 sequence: CASSSGTSGRTDTQYF. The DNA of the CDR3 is TGTGCCAGCAGCAGCGGGACTAGCGGGAGGACAGATACGCAGTATTTT.

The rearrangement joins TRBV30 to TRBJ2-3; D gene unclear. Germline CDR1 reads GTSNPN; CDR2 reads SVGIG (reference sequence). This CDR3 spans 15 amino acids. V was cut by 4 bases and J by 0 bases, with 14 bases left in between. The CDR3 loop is CAWNSNSLSTDTQYF. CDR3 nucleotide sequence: TGTGCCTGGAATTCGAATAGCCTAAGCACAGATACGCAGTATTTT.

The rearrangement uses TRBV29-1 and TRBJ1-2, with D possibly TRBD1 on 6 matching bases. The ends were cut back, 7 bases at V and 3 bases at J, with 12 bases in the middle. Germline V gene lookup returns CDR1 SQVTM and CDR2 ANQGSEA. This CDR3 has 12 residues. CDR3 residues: CSGRDNHYGYTF. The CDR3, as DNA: TGCAGCGGCCGGGACAACCACTATGGCTACACCTTC.

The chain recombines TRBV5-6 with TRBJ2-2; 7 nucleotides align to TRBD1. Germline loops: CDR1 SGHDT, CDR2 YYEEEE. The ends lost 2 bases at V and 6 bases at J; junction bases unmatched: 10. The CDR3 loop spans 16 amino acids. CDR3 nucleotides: TGTGCCAGCAGCTTTTGGACAGGACCCTTTTCCGGGGAGCTGTTTTTT. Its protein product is CASSFWTGPFSGELFF. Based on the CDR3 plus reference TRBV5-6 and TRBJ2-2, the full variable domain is DAGVTQSPTHLIKTRGQQVTLRCSPKSGHDTVSWYQQALGQGPQFIFQYYEEEERQRGNFPDRFSGHQFPNYSSELNVNALLLGDSALYLCASSFWTGPFSGELFFGEGSRLTVL.

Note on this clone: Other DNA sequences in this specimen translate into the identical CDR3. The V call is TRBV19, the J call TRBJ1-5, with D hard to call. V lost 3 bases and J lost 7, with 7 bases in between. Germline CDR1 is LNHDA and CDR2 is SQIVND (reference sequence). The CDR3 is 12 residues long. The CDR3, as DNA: TGTGCCAGTAGTATTCCATTGCAGCCCCAGCATTTT. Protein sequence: CASSIPLQPQHF.

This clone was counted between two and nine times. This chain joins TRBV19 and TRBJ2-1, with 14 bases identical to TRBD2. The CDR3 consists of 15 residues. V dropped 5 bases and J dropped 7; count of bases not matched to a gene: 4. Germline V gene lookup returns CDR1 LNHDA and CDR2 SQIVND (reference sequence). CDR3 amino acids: CASSERLAGGNEQFF. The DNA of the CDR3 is TGTGCCAGTAGTGAGAGACTAGCGGGAGGGAATGAGCAGTTCTTC.

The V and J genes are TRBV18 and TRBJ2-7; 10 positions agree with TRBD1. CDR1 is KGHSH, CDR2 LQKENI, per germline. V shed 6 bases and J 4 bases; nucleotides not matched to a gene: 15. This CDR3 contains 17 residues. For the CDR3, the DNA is TGTGCCAGCTCGTCAATACCATGGACAGGGGGTTCGTACGAGCAGTACTTC. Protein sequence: CASSSIPWTGGSYEQYF. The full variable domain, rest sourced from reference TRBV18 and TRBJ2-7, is NAGVMQNPRHLVRRRGQEARLRCSPMKGHSHVYWYRQLPEEGLKFMVYLQKENIIDESGMPKERFSAEFPKEGPSILRIQQVVRGDSAAYFCASSSIPWTGGSYEQYFGPGTRLTVT.

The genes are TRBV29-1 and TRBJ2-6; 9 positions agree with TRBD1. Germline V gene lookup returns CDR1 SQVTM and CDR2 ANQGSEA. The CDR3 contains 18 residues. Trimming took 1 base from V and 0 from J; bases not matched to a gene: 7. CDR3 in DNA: TGCAGCGTTGAAGGGACAGGGGCCTCTCTCTCTGGGGCCAACGTCCTGACTTTC. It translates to CSVEGTGASLSGANVLTF.

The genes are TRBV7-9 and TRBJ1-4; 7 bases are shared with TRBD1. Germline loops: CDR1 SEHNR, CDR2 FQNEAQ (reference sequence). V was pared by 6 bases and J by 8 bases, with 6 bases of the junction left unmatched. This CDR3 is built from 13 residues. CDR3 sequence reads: CASSQGQSEKLFF. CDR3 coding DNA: TGTGCCAGCAGTCAGGGACAGTCCGAAAAACTGTTTTTT.

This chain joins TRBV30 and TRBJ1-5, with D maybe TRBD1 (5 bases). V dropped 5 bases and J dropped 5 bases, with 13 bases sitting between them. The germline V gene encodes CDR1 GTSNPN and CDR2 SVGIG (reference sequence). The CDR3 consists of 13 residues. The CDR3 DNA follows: TGTGCCTGGTCCCCCGGGGGGGATCAGCCCCAGCATTTT. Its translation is CAWSPGGDQPQHF.

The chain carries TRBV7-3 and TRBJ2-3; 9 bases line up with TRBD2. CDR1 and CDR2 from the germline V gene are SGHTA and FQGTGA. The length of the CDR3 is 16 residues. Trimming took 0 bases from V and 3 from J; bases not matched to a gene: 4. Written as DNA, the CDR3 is TGTGCCAGCAGCTTAACTAGCGGGAGTATGACAGATACGCAGTATTTT. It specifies CASSLTSGSMTDTQYF.

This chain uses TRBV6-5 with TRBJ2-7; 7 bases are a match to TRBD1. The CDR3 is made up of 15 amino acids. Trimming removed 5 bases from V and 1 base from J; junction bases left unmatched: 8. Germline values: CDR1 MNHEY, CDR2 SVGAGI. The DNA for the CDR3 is TGTGCCAGCAGTAAACCGGGACAGTTATCCTACGAGCAGTACTTC. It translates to CASSKPGQLSYEQYF.

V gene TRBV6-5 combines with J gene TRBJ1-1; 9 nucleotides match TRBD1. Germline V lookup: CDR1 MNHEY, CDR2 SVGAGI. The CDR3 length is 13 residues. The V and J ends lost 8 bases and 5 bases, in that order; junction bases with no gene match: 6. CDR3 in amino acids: CASHRGRETEAFF. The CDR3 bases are TGTGCCAGCCACAGGGGGCGGGAGACTGAAGCTTTCTTT.

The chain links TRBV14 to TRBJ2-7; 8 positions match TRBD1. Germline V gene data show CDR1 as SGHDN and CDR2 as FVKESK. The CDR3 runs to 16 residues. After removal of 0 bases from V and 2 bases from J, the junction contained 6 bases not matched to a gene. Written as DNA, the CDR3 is TGTGCCAGCAGCCAAGAAGGAACAGGGGGAGCCTACGAGCAGTACTTC. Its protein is CASSQEGTGGAYEQYF.

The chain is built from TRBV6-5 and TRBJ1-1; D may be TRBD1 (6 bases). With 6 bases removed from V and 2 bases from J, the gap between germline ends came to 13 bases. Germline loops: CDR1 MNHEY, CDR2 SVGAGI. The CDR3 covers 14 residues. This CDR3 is CASRKNRDNTEAFF. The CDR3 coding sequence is TGTGCCAGCAGGAAGAACAGGGACAACACTGAAGCTTTCTTT.